This TCR beta chain was sequenced for a study of blood T cell repertoires in COVID-19 (TCRdb year 2020). Some background on the complete study: Samples covering the acute and convalescent phases of COVID-19 were provided by collaborators in the United States, Italy and Spain. The prospective study material was composed of cDNA or gDNA derived from T cells, B-cell-depleted T cells, or PBMCs. Subjects who had been exposed to COVID-19, were actively infected with it, or had recovered from it provided the deeply sampled blood TCRbeta repertoires that made up the dataset. The repertoires were made available in a free public database intended to serve as a resource for research on the immune response to SARS-CoV-2. Samples were obtained from the ongoing ImmuneRACE study (first 160 participants) and from over 1,000 subjects provided by 6 global collaborators. Sample metadata almost always included a de-identified subject ID, COVID-19 status, age in years and sex. HLA class I and class II types, where available, came from metadata supplied by the sample provider rather than from assay-based typing.

TCRbeta CDR3 regions were amplified from genomic DNA by means of the immunoSEQ Assay, a bias-controlled multiplex PCR. The authors processed their data as follows. Within the assay, amplification of reference gene primers was used to estimate how many nucleated cells each sample contained. Sequence reads were collapsed and filtered to measure the absolute abundance of every unique TCRbeta CDR3 rearrangement. For each sample, productive Simpson clonality was calculated as the square root of Simpson's diversity index across productive rearrangements. What TCRdb holds here is the immuneACCESS table cut down to in-frame rearrangements. Part of the clones is not present; checked against another copy, under half of the missing clones reflect an unresolved V gene, and the others are unexplained. V and J calls and clone size are those listed in that table; D and trimming were worked out from the DNA. This sample lists about 170,000 clones; around 86% were detected once. The ten largest make up roughly 7.3% of the sample.

About this clone: Its target antigen remains unknown. No much larger clonotype is one base removed from it; base qualities were not supplied.

Each collaborating institution followed its own protocols to collect whole blood in K2EDTA tubes. For TCRbeta analysis, collaborators shipped samples in one of three forms: frozen whole blood, isolated PBMCs, or DNA extracted from either of those sample types. The paper as a whole reports these results and caveats: The quantity of clinical and demographic metadata differed by source and by participant and was supplied without curation.

V is clipped by 0 bases and J by 3 bases, and the sequence between their germline boundaries is 7 bases long. According to the germline V gene, CDR1 reads SGHRS and CDR2 reads YFSETQ. The CDR3 contains 13 residues, cysteine and phenylalanine counted. Just the 39-base CDR3 DNA is kept, in frame starting at base 1. Sequencing was carried out using peripheral blood. In this chain, TRBV5-1 is recombined with TRBJ2-7; the D gene is perhaps TRBD2, from 5 matching bases. The source of this sequence is an elderly woman in a cohort sampled during active or convalescent COVID-19. The nucleotide sequence is TGCGCCAGCAGCTTGGTAGAGGGCTACGAGCAGTACTTC. This yields the protein CASSLVEGYEQYF.